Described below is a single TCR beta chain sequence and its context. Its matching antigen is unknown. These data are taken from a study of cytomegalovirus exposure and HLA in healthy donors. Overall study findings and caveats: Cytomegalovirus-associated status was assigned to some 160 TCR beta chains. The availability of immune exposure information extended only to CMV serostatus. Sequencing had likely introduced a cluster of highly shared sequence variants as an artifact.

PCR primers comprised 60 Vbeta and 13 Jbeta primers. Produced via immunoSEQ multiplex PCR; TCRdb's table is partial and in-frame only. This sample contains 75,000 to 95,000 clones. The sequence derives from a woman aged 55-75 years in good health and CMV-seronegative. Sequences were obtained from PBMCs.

CDR3 coding DNA: TGTGCCAGCAGGGGACAACCCACAGATACGCAGTATTTT. This encodes CASRGQPTDTQYF. The V and J genes are TRBV2 and TRBJ2-3; D is perhaps TRBD1 (6 bases). The CDR3 spans 13 residues. Germline assignment: CDR1 SNHLY and CDR2 FYNNEI. The V and J ends lost 6 bases and 2 bases respectively, with 9 bases between them.